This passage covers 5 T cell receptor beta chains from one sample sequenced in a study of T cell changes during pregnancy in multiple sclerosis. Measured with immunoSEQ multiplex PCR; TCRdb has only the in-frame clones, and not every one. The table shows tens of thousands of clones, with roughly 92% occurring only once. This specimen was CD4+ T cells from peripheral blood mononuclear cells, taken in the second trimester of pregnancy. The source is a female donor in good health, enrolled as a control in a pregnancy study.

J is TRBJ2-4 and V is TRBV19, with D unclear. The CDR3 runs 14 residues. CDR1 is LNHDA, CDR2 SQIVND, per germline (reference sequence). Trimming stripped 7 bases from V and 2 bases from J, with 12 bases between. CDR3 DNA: TGTGCCAGTAACCCCCGCACTACCAAAAACATTCAGTACTTC. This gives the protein CASNPRTTKNIQYF.

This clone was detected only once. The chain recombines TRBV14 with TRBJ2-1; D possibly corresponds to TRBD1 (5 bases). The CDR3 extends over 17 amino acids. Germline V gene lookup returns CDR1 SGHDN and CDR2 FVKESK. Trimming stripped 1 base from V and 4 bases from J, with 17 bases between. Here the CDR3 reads CASSQAGLVGLYNEQFF. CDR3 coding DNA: TGTGCCAGCAGCCAAGCAGGGCTAGTGGGCCTTTACAATGAGCAGTTCTTC.

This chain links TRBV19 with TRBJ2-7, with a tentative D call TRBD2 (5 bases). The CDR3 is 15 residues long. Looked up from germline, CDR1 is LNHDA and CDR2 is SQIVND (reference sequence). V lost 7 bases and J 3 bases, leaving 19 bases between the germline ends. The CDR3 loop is CASNPGGAVGYEQYF. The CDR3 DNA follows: TGTGCCAGTAATCCAGGAGGAGCGGTGGGCTACGAGCAGTACTTC.

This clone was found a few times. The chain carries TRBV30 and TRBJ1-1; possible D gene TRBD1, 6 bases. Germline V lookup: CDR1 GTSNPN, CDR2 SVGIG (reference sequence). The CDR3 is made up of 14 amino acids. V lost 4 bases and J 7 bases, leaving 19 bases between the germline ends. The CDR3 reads CAWIPLGGTLEAFF. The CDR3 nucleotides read TGTGCCTGGATCCCCTTGGGGGGGACACTTGAAGCTTTCTTT.

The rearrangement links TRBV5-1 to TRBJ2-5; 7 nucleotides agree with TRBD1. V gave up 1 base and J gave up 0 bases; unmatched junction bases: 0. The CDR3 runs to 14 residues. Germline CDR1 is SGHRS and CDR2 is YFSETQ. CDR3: CASSLTGDQETQYF. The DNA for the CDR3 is TGCGCCAGCAGCTTGACAGGGGACCAAGAGACCCAGTACTTC.